This T cell receptor beta chain was sequenced during a study of cytomegalovirus exposure and HLA in healthy donors. General observations from the study: Presence/absence analyses assumed roughly uniform sequencing depth across donors, which may not hold.

Trimming took off 4 bases at V and 5 bases at J, with 21 bases between the two ends. The CDR3 has 16 residues. Germline CDR1 SGHRS, CDR2 YFSETQ. To note about this clone: Its antigen is undetermined.

Use of 60 Vbeta and 13 Jbeta primers characterized the PCR. Sequenced by immunoSEQ multiplex PCR; TCRdb stores in-frame clones only, minus some. The repertoire table contains around 140,000 clones. The V and J genes are TRBV5-1 and TRBJ2-5, with D tentatively TRBD2 (6 bases). This clonotype was obtained from a woman in her forties in good health and CMV-seropositive. The sample was PBMCs. The CDR3 DNA reads TGCGCCAGCAGCCGGACTAATGCCCTCAGGGTCGAGACCCAGTACTTC. Translation: CASSRTNALRVETQYF.